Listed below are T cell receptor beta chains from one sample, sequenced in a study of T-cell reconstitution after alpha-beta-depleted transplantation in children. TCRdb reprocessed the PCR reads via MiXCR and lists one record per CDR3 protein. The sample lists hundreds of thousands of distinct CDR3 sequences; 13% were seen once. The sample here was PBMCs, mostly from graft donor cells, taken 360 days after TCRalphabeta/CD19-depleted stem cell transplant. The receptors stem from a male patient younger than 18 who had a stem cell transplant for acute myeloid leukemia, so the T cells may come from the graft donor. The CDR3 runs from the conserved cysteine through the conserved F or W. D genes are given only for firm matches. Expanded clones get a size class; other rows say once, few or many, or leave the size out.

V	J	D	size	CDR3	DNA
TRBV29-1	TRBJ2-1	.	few	CSVNKVGEQFF	TGCAGCGTTAATAAAGTGGGTGAGCAGTTCTTC
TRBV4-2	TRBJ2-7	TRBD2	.	CASSQPVPGLAGYEQYF	TGTGCCAGCAGCCAGCCTGTCCCGGGACTAGCTGGCTACGAGCAGTACTTC
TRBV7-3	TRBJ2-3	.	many	CASSLSGVSTDTQYF	TGTGCCAGCAGCTTATCGGGGGTCAGCACAGATACGCAGTATTTT
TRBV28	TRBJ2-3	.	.	CASSGGAVTDTQYF	TGTGCCAGCAGTGGGGGTGCCGTCACAGATACGCAGTATTTT
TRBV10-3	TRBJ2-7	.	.	CAISESWRYEQYF	TGTGCCATCAGTGAGTCTTGGAGATACGAGCAGTACTTC
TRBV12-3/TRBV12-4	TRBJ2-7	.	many	CASSLWESGEQYF	TGTGCCAGCAGTTTGTGGGAGAGCGGCGAGCAGTACTTC
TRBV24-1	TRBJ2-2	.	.	CATSDEGAGELFF	TGTGCCACCAGTGATGAGGGGGCCGGGGAGCTGTTTTTT
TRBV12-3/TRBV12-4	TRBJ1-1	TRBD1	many	CASSPLGQGRTEAFF	TGTGCCAGCAGTCCCCTCGGACAGGGTAGGACTGAAGCTTTCTTT
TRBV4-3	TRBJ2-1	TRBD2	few	CASSQVGSPSGKYGNEQFF	TGCGCCAGCAGCCAAGTGGGGTCCCCTAGCGGGAAATATGGGAATGAGCAGTTCTTC
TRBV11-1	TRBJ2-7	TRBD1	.	CASSLGQGAPYEQYF	TGTGCCAGCAGCCTCGGACAGGGGGCTCCCTACGAGCAGTACTTC
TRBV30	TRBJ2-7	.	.	CAWIPLPSQQYF	TGTGCCTGGATCCCCCTCCCCTCCCAGCAGTACTTC
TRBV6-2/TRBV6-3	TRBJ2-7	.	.	CASPRRSDFYEQYF	TGTGCCAGTCCCCGGAGGTCAGACTTCTACGAGCAGTACTTC
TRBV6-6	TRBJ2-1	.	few	CASSYRLASEFF	TGTGCCAGCAGTTACCGCCTGGCATCGGAGTTCTTC
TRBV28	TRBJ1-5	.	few	CASSLPGWGAKGTQHF	TGTGCCAGCAGTTTACCCGGGTGGGGGGCAAAAGGGACCCAGCATTTT
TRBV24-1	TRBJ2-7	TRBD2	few	CATSDSGRVSYEQYF	TGTGCCACCAGTGATTCTGGGAGGGTATCTTACGAGCAGTACTTC
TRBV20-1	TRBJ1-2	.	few	CSARDWRAIDYGYTF	TGCAGTGCTAGAGATTGGAGGGCCATCGACTATGGCTACACCTTC
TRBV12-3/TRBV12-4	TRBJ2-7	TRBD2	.	CASSLRGGSSYEQYF	TGTGCCAGCAGTTTACGGGGGGGGAGCTCCTACGAGCAGTACTTC